Shown below are 10 T cell receptor beta chains from a single sample sequenced in a study of OX40 agonist ivuxolimab in advanced cancers. Profiling relied on immunoSEQ multiplex PCR, and the TCRdb table lists in-frame clones only, not all of them. The sample contains 22,000 or so clones, around 78% of which appear only once. The starting material was CD4+ or CD8+ T cells sorted from blood, obtained in a trial of the OX40 agonist ivuxolimab. These receptors came from an adult with an advanced solid tumor such as melanoma, head and neck, liver or kidney cancer.

The chain joins TRBV21-1 to TRBJ1-3. TRBV21-1 is a recognized pseudogene. There are 14 residues in the CDR3. The CDR3 nucleotides read TGTGCCAGCAGCAAAGGGGGCTCTGGAAACACCATATATTTT. Its protein is CASSKGGSGNTIYF.

The chain joins TRBV29-1 to TRBJ2-1, with 7 positions matching TRBD2. J lost 6 bases, V lost 5 bases, and 13 bases had no gene match. Per germline, CDR1 SQVTM and CDR2 ANQGSEA. This CDR3 contains 15 residues. The DNA of the CDR3 is TGCAGCGTTTCTGGGGGGAGGGCCGTCGGCAATGAGCAGTTCTTC. Translating it yields CSVSGGRAVGNEQFF.

There are a few counts of this clone. V usage is TRBV10-3 and J usage is TRBJ2-3, with D perhaps matching TRBD2 (6 bases). The CDR3 is 15 residues long. Per germline, CDR1 ENHRY and CDR2 SYGVKD. V lost 8 bases, J lost 8 bases, and 23 bases lay in between. CDR3 in amino acids: CAIGSMIVEGGTQYF. CDR3 sequence (DNA): TGTGCCATCGGGTCAATGATTGTGGAGGGTGGTACGCAGTATTTT.

V and J are TRBV27 and TRBJ1-1; TRBD1 agrees at 9 bases. The ends lost 3 bases at V and 1 base at J; junction bases unmatched: 6. This CDR3 is built from 16 residues. CDR1 is MNHEY, CDR2 SMNVEV, per germline (reference sequence). CDR3 sequence (DNA): TGTGCCAGCAGTTTGGGACAGGGAGGCAGGAACACTGAAGCTTTCTTT. Translated: CASSLGQGGRNTEAFF.

This clone appeared once. The CDR3 sequence: CASSSTGGRIEAFF. The CDR3, as DNA: TGTGCCAGCAGCTCCACAGGGGGGCGTATTGAAGCTTTCTTT. The genes are TRBV5-5 and TRBJ1-1, with TRBD1 matching over 8 bases. The J segment lost 7 bases and the V segment lost 3 bases, leaving 8 bases of the junction unmatched. From germline, CDR1 is SGHKS and CDR2 YYEKEE (reference sequence). The CDR3 runs to 14 residues.

CDR3 sequence reads: CASSLSRGPSTDTQYF. In DNA, the CDR3 is TGTGCCAGCAGCTTATCTCGAGGACCTAGCACAGATACGCAGTATTTT. This chain uses TRBV11-2 with TRBJ2-3; no clear D. This CDR3 comprises 16 residues. Germline CDR1 reads SGHAT; CDR2 reads FQNNGV. V lost 2 bases and J 0 bases, leaving 12 bases between the germline ends.

This chain uses TRBV11-2 with TRBJ1-5; 7 bases align to TRBD1. The CDR3 extends over 15 amino acids. V dropped 5 bases and J dropped 0; count of bases not matched to a gene: 4. The V gene's germline CDR1 is SGHAT and CDR2 FQNNGV. The CDR3 nucleotides read TGTGCCAGCAGCACCCGGACAGGTAGCAATCAGCCCCAGCATTTT. Amino acid sequence: CASSTRTGSNQPQHF.

The chain combines TRBV5-1 with TRBJ2-7; D is uncertain. Germline-derived CDR1 and CDR2 are SGHRS and YFSETQ. The CDR3 has 15 residues. The V gene lost 0 bases and the J gene lost 3 bases, with 13 bases spanning the gap. The CDR3: CASSLAQLPSYEQYF. In DNA, the CDR3 is TGCGCCAGCAGCTTGGCCCAGTTACCCAGCTACGAGCAGTACTTC.

The table lists this clone with a count of one. The chain uses TRBV7-9 and TRBJ2-5; TRBD2 matches 14 bases. This CDR3 spans 17 amino acids. Looked up from germline, CDR1 is SEHNR and CDR2 is FQNEAQ (reference sequence). V gave up 1 base and J gave up 4 bases; unmatched junction bases: 5. The CDR3: CASSLGGTSGSGETQYF. The DNA for the CDR3 is TGTGCCAGCAGCTTAGGAGGGACTAGCGGGAGCGGAGAGACCCAGTACTTC.

The gene calls are TRBV28 and TRBJ1-2; 8 bases align to TRBD1. Unmatched junction bases numbered 1, after V lost 3 bases and J lost 4 bases. The CDR3 has 13 residues. Per germline, CDR1 MDHEN and CDR2 SYDVKM. The CDR3 DNA sequence: TGTGCCAGCAGTTTTACAGGGGGCTATGGCTACACCTTC. Translated, it gives CASSFTGGYGYTF.